A selection of T cell receptor beta chains follows, all from one sample in a study of vaccination and CD4 T cells after COVID-19. These receptors' targets are unknown. TCRdb called the PCR reads again in MiXCR, with one record for every CDR3 protein. There are 10,000 to 13,000 distinct CDR3 sequences in the sample; 50% to 55% occur only once, and under 12% lies in the top ten. Sample: CD4+ T cells from blood, cultured in vitro. These receptors all stem from a human donor who had recovered from COVID-19. Each CDR3 is given with its conserved first and last residue. A D gene is named only where the DNA matches it firmly. Expanded clones are given a class, and other clones once, few, many or no size at all.

clone_size j_call d_call v_call cdr3_length cdr3_aa cdr3_nt
- TRBJ1-1 - TRBV3-1 13 CASSQESRTEAFF TGTGCCAGCAGCCAAGAATCCCGCACTGAAGCTTTCTTT
- TRBJ2-1 - TRBV7-3 16 CASSPQGRSSYNEQFF TGTGCCAGCAGCCCCCAGGGGCGAAGCTCCTACAATGAGCAGTTCTTC
few TRBJ1-2 - TRBV7-2 15 CASSLGSFVGYGYTF TGTGCCAGCAGCTTAGGGTCCTTTGTTGGTTATGGCTACACCTTC
- TRBJ2-3 - TRBV5-1 15 CASSTDARLTDTQYF TGCGCCAGCAGCACGGATGCCAGACTCACAGATACGCAGTATTTT
- TRBJ2-3 - TRBV24-1 17 CATSDPAGNTHRDTQYF TGTGCCACCAGTGATCCAGCGGGTAACACTCATCGGGATACGCAGTATTTT
- TRBJ2-3 - TRBV27 16 CASSFYPQGSTDTQYF TGTGCCAGCAGTTTCTACCCACAGGGTAGTACAGATACGCAGTATTTT
large TRBJ2-3 - TRBV12-3/TRBV12-4 15 CASNSRPVGTDTQYF TGTGCCAGCAACTCCCGACCCGTCGGCACAGATACGCAGTATTTT
- TRBJ2-7 TRBD2 TRBV10-3 15 CAISEGPSGIYEQYF TGTGCCATCAGTGAAGGTCCTAGCGGAATCTACGAGCAGTACTTC
- TRBJ1-5 - TRBV21-1 17 CASIRGYPRTVCQPQHF TGTGCCAGCATCCGGGGCTATCCTCGAACGGTGTGTCAGCCCCAGCATTTT
few TRBJ1-6 - TRBV7-8 14 CASSLASADFPLHF TGTGCCAGCAGCTTAGCCAGTGCGGACTTCCCCCTCCACTTT
- TRBJ2-7 - TRBV11-2 15 CASSLSGLVAGEQYF TGTGCCAGCAGCTTGAGTGGTTTGGTAGCAGGGGAGCAGTACTTC
- TRBJ2-2 TRBD2 TRBV6-4 15 CASSDGGRDTGELFF TGTGCCAGCAGTGACGGCGGGAGGGACACCGGGGAGCTGTTTTTT
- TRBJ1-5 - TRBV28 13 CASSFGRGQPQHF TGTGCCAGCAGTTTTGGTAGGGGCCAGCCCCAGCATTTT
- TRBJ1-5 - TRBV2 15 CASSRGVSGNQPQHF TGTGCCAGCAGTCGAGGGGTCTCGGGCAATCAGCCCCAGCATTTT
- TRBJ1-1 - TRBV4-1 15 CASSHKGWENTEAFF TGCGCCAGCAGCCACAAGGGCTGGGAGAACACTGAAGCTTTCTTT
once TRBJ2-5 TRBD2 TRBV7-2 18 CASSLNQGLAGGPGTQYF TGTGCCAGCAGCTTAAACCAAGGACTAGCGGGAGGGCCGGGGACCCAGTACTTC
- TRBJ1-1 - TRBV30 13 CAWSVRPNTEAFF TGTGCCTGGAGTGTACGGCCGAACACTGAAGCTTTCTTT
- TRBJ1-6 - TRBV4-2 12 CASSGVNSPLHF TGTGCCAGCTCAGGGGTCAATTCACCCCTCCACTTT
- TRBJ2-5 - TRBV27 12 CASSEGGGTQYF TGTGCCAGCAGTGAGGGGGGTGGGACCCAGTACTTC
- TRBJ2-3 - TRBV29-1 12 CSVEEVPDTQYF TGCAGCGTTGAAGAGGTCCCAGATACGCAGTATTTT
- TRBJ1-4 - TRBV28 15 CASSAPGRGNEKLFF TGTGCCAGCAGCGCTCCGGGACGGGGAAATGAAAAACTGTTTTTT
few TRBJ2-2 - TRBV6-2/TRBV6-3 14 CASSYWAWGGELFF TGTGCCAGCAGTTACTGGGCGTGGGGCGGGGAGCTGTTTTTT
- TRBJ1-2 - TRBV7-3 13 CASSPQPNYGYTF TGTGCCAGCAGCCCTCAGCCTAACTATGGCTACACCTTC
medium-sized TRBJ2-2 TRBD2 TRBV6-2/TRBV6-3 20 CASSYYGRTSGRAGGGELFF TGTGCCAGCAGTTATTACGGTCGGACTAGCGGGAGGGCCGGAGGCGGGGAGCTGTTTTTT
- TRBJ2-1 TRBD2 TRBV20-1 16 CSAPRRPSGESNEQFF TGCAGTGCCCCCCGTCGGCCTAGCGGGGAATCCAATGAGCAGTTCTTC
- TRBJ2-7 - TRBV4-1 17 CASSQARGRGMTYEQYF TGCGCCAGCAGCCAAGCTCGGGGGAGGGGGATGACCTACGAGCAGTACTTC
few TRBJ2-7 TRBD1 TRBV30 12 CAWGTDTYEQYF TGTGCCTGGGGGACAGATACCTACGAGCAGTACTTC
- TRBJ2-1 - TRBV5-4 13 CASRRSSYNEQFF TGTGCCAGCAGGAGGAGCTCCTACAATGAGCAGTTCTTC
large TRBJ1-2 TRBD1 TRBV30 13 CAWIRTGGHGYTF TGTGCCTGGATCCGGACAGGCGGTCATGGCTACACCTTC
once TRBJ2-3 TRBD1 TRBV24-1 16 CATSDSGQGGIDTQYF TGTGCCACCAGTGATTCAGGACAGGGGGGGATAGATACGCAGTATTTT
- TRBJ1-2 - TRBV7-2 14 CASSLVVTNYGYTF TGTGCCAGCAGCTTAGTAGTTACTAACTATGGCTACACCTTC